The clone carrying this T cell receptor beta chain was picked up a small number of times. Its matching antigen is unknown. This CDR3 is 15 amino acids long. The germline V gene encodes CDR1 MNHEY and CDR2 SVGAGI. Trimming removed 5 bases from V and 0 bases from J, with 14 bases in between. This specimen comes from a study of beta chain features in type 1 diabetes. Study results and caveats: Individuals with type 1 diabetes displayed fewer insertions and more deletions at VDJ junctions. Highly expressing activated T cells could be over-counted with a cDNA template.

Since all of the isolated RNA was reverse transcribed, expressed TCRB transcripts were what got sequenced. TCRdb keeps only in-frame clones here, not all; method: immunoSEQ multiplex PCR. The sample contains hundreds of thousands of clones, roughly 14% of which appear only once. Via the markers CD45RO/CCR7/CD25/CD127/CD95/CD27, stem cell-like memory, regulatory, central memory and naive CD4+ cells were sorted. Sorting gave populations that all exceeded 95% purity. The gene calls are TRBV6-5 and TRBJ2-7; TRBD2 might be the D (5 bases). The origin of this receptor is a man younger than 40 in good health. Sequencing was done on a sample of naive CD4+ T cells from blood. The CDR3: CASSRDSDYSYEQYF. The CDR3 nucleotides are TGTGCCAGCAGTCGGGATAGCGATTACTCCTACGAGCAGTACTTC.